These 2 T cell receptor beta chains share one sample of origin, sequenced in a study of T cells in Graves' hyperthyroidism and ophthalmopathy. There were TCR beta CDR3 regions amplified from RNA transcripts. First-round RT-PCR with HTBI primers amplified the TCR CDR3 region. MiXCR, applied by TCRdb to the multiplex PCR reads, yields one record per CDR3 protein. The table records 350,000 to 450,000 distinct CDR3 sequences, about a sixth of them present only once. What was sequenced was blood. These receptors all stem from a woman aged 30 to 39 with Graves' hyperthyroidism that later progressed to Graves' ophthalmopathy.

The sample holds many counts of this clonotype. The CDR3 sequence is CASSLSIGTGTSGGLSYNEQFF. The DNA of the CDR3 is TGCGCCAGCAGCTTAAGTATAGGTACGGGGACTAGCGGGGGCCTCTCCTACAATGAGCAGTTCTTC. This chain links TRBV5-1 with TRBJ2-1; 14 nucleotides align to TRBD2. Germline CDR1 and CDR2: SGHRS and YFSETQ. The CDR3 length is 22 residues. V lost 2 bases to trimming and J lost 0 bases; unmatched junction nucleotides: 16.

At least ten counts were recorded for this clonotype. The chain is built from TRBV15 and TRBJ1-2, with TRBD1 matching over 7 bases. Trimming cost V 3 bases and J 8 bases; bases outside gene matches: 12. The CDR3 is made up of 15 amino acids. Germline CDR1 is LNHNV and CDR2 is YYDKDF (reference sequence). The CDR3 DNA sequence: TGTGCCACCAGCAGCCCTCTCAGACAGGGATACGGCTACACCTTC. Translation gives CATSSPLRQGYGYTF.